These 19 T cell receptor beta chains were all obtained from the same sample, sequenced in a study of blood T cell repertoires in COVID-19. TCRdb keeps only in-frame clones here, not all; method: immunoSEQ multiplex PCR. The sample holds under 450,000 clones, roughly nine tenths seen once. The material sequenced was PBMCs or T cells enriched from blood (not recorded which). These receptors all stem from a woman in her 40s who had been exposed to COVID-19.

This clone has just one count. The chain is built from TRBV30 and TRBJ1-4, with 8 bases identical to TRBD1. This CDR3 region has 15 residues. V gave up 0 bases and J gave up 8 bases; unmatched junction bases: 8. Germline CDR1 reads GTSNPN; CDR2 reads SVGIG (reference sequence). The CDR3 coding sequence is TGTGCCTGGAGTGTACAGCGGACAGGGCAAGAAAAACTGTTTTTT. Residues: CAWSVQRTGQEKLFF.

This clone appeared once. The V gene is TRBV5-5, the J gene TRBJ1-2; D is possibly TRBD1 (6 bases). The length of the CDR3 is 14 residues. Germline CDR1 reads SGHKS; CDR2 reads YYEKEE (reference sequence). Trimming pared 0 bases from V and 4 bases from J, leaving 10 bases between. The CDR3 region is CASSLDTGTYGYTF. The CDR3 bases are TGTGCCAGCAGCTTGGATACAGGGACCTATGGCTACACCTTC.

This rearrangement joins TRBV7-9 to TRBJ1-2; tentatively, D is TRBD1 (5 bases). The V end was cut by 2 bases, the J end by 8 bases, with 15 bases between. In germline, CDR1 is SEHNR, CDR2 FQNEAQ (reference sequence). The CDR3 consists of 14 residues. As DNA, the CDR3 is TGTGCCAGCAGCTTATCGGGGGGAGGGAACGGCTACACCTTC. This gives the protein CASSLSGGGNGYTF.

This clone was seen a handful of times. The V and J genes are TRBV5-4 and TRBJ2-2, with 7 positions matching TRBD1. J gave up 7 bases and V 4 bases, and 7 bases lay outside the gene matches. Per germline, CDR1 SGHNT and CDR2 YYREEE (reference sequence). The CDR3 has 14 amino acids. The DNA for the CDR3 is TGTGCCAGCAGCACTCCAACAGGGGACGGGGAGCTGTTTTTT. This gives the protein CASSTPTGDGELFF.

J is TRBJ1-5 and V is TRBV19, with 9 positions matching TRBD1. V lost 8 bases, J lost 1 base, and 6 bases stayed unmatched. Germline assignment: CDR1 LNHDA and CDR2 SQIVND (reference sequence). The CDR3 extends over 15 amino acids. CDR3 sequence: CASARGTGSNQPQHF. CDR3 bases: TGTGCCAGTGCTCGTGGGACAGGGAGCAATCAGCCCCAGCATTTT. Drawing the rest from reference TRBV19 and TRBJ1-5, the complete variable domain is DGGITQSPKYLFRKEGQNVTLSCEQNLNHDAMYWYRQDPGQGLRLIYYSQIVNDFQKGDIAEGYSVSREKKESFPLTVTSAQKNPTAFYLCASARGTGSNQPQHFGDGTRLSIL.

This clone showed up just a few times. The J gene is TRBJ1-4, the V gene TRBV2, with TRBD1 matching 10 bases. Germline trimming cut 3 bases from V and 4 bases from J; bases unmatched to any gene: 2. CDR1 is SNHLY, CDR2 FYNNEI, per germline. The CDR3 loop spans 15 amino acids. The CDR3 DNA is TGTGCCAGCAGTGAGACAGGGGGCTTTAATGAAAAACTGTTTTTT. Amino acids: CASSETGGFNEKLFF.

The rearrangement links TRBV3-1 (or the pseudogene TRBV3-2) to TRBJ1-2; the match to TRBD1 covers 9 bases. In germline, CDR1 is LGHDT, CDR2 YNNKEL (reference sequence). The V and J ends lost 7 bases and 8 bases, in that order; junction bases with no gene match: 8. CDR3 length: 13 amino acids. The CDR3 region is CASTRQGDRGYTF. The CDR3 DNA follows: TGTGCCAGCACCCGACAGGGGGATCGAGGCTACACCTTC.

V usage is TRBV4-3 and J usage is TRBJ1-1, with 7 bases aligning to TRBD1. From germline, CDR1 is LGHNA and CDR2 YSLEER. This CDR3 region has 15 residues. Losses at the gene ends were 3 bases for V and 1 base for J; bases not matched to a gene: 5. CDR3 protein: CASSQRGQPNTEAFF. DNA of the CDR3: TGCGCCAGCAGCCAGAGGGGACAGCCGAACACTGAAGCTTTCTTT.

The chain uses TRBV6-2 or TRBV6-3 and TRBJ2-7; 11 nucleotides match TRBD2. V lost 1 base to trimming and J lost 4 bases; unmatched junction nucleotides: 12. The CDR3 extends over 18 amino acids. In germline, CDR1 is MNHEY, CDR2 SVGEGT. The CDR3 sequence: CASSYWPSGRSVGYEQYF. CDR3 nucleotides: TGTGCCAGCAGTTACTGGCCTAGCGGGAGGTCCGTTGGGTACGAGCAGTACTTC.

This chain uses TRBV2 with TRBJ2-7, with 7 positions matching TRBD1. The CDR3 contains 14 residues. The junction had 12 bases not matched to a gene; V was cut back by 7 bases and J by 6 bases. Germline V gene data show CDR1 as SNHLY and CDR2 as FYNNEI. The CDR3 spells CASKTGTGVGEQYF. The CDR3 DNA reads TGTGCCAGCAAAACGGGAACAGGGGTAGGCGAGCAGTACTTC.

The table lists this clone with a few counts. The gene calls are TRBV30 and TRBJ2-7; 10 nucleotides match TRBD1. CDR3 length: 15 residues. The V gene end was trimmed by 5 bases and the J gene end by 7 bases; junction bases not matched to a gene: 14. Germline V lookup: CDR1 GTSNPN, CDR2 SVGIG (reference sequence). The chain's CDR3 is CAWGFPGTGVAEQYF. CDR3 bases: TGTGCCTGGGGGTTTCCCGGGACAGGGGTTGCAGAGCAGTACTTC.

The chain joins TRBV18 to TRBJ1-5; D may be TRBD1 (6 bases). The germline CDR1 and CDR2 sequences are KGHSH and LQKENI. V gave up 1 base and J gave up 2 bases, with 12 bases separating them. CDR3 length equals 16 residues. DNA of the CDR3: TGTGCCAGCTCACCACAGGGGGGGATTGGCAATCAGCCCCAGCATTTT. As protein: CASSPQGGIGNQPQHF.

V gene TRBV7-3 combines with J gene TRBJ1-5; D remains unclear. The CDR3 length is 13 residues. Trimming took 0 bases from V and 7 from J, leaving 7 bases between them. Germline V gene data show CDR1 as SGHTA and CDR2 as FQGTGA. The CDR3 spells CASSLTFQQPQHF. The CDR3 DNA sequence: TGTGCCAGCAGCTTAACCTTTCAGCAGCCCCAGCATTTT.

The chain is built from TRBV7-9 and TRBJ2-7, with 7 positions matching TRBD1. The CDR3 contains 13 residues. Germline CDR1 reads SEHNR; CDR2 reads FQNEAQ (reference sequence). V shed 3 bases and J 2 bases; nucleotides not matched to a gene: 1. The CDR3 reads CASSFDRAYEQYF. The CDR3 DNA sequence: TGTGCCAGCAGCTTTGACAGGGCCTACGAGCAGTACTTC.

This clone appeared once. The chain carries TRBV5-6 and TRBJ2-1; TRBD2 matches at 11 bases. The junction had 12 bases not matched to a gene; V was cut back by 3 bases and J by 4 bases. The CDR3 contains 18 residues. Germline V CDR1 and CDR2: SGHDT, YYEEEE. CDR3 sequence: CASSSEGTTSGIYNEQFF. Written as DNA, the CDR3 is TGTGCCAGCAGCTCGGAGGGCACGACTAGCGGGATATACAATGAGCAGTTCTTC.

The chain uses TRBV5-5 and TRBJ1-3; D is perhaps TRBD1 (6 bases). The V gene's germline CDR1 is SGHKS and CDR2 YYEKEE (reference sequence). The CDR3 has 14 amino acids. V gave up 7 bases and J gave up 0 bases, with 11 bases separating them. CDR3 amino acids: CASGTGFSGNTIYF. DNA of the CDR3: TGTGCCAGCGGAACAGGGTTCTCTGGAAACACCATATATTTT.

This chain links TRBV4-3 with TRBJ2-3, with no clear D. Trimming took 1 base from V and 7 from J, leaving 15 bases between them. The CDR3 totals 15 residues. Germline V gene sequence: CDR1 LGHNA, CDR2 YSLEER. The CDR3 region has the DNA TGCGCCAGCAGCCAAGTCGATCGCGAGAGGAATACGCAGTATTTT. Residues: CASSQVDRERNTQYF.

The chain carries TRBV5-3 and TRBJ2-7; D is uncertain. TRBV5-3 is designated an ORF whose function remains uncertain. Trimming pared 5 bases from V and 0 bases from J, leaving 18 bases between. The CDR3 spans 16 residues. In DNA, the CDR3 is TGTGCCAGAAGTGCGACAAAGGTGGCGAGCTCCTACGAGCAGTACTTC. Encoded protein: CARSATKVASSYEQYF.

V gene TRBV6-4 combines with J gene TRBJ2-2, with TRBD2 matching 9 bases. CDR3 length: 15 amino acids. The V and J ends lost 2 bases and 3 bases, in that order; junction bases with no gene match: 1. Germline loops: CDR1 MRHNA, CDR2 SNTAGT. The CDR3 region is CASSDGGRDTGELFF. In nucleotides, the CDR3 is TGTGCCAGCAGTGACGGCGGGAGGGACACCGGGGAGCTGTTTTTT.